Below are 18 T cell receptor beta chains sequenced from a single sample in a study of shared clonotypes between healthy human individuals. Sequenced by immunoSEQ multiplex PCR; TCRdb stores in-frame clones only, minus some. The data contain about 2 million clones, 85% to 95% of them singletons. Sequencing was carried out using naive CD4+ T cells sorted from blood. Subset meaning: CD45RA+ positively selected. The source is a young man in good health.

Turning to this clone: Other DNA sequences in the sample encode the same CDR3. This chain uses TRBV7-2 with TRBJ1-6; no clear D gene. V was trimmed by 5 bases and J by 0 bases, leaving 8 bases between them. The length of the CDR3 is 15 residues. The germline gives CDR1 SGHTA, CDR2 FQGNSA. The CDR3 nucleotides read TGTGCCAGCAGCCTAAGTAGCTCCTATAATTCACCCCTCCACTTT. Translated, it gives CASSLSSSYNSPLHF.

The V and J genes are TRBV19 and TRBJ2-2; 7 nucleotides agree with TRBD1. CDR1 LNHDA and CDR2 SQIVND come from the germline V gene (reference sequence). V trimming: 6 bases; J trimming: 7 bases; junction bases outside the gene matches: 8. This CDR3 comprises 14 residues. In DNA, the CDR3 is TGTGCCAGTAGATACGACAGGGCGGGCGGGGAGCTGTTTTTT. Translation: CASRYDRAGGELFF. Drawing the rest from reference TRBV19 and TRBJ2-2, the complete variable domain is DGGITQSPKYLFRKEGQNVTLSCEQNLNHDAMYWYRQDPGQGLRLIYYSQIVNDFQKGDIAEGYSVSREKKESFPLTVTSAQKNPTAFYLCASRYDRAGGELFFGEGSRLTVL.

In its sample, this clone was seen a few times. The chain combines TRBV5-1 with TRBJ2-5; D gene uncertain. The DNA end favors TRBJ2-7, so the J call may be wrong. From germline, CDR1 is SGHRS and CDR2 YFSETQ. The CDR3 has 14 residues. CDR3 DNA sequence: TGCGCCAGCAGCTTGGCGGGTTCGTCCTACGAGCAGTACTTC. Translation gives CASSLAGSSYEQYF.

This chain connects TRBV10-3 to TRBJ2-1, with D uncertain. The CDR3 is made up of 15 amino acids. Germline assignment: CDR1 ENHRY and CDR2 SYGVKD. The V and J ends lost 0 bases and 5 bases respectively, with 11 bases between them. Here the CDR3 DNA reads TGTGCCATCAGTGAGTCTGGTGAAACTAACAATGAGCAGTTCTTC. Protein: CAISESGETNNEQFF.

The rearrangement uses TRBV9 and TRBJ1-4, with a tentative D call TRBD1 (5 bases). This CDR3 is 15 amino acids long. Germline loops: CDR1 SGDLS, CDR2 YYNGEE. Trimming left V 3 bases short and J 3 bases short, with 12 bases between. This CDR3 reads CASSARDGANEKLFF. DNA for the CDR3: TGTGCCAGCAGCGCCCGGGACGGAGCTAATGAAAAACTGTTTTTT.

The chain is built from TRBV7-2 and TRBJ2-7; either TRBD1 or TRBD2 may fit D (6 bases each). The CDR3 has 16 amino acids. Per germline, CDR1 SGHTA and CDR2 FQGNSA. The V end lost 1 base, the J end lost 2 bases, and 15 bases lay between the germline ends. CDR3 sequence: CASSLDGGLRTYEQYF. The DNA for the CDR3 is TGTGCCAGCAGCTTAGATGGGGGGCTGAGGACCTACGAGCAGTACTTC.

The CDR3 DNA sequence: TGTGCCAGCAGTTTGGGTCCGGCGGCTAACTATGGCTACACCTTC. Translation: CASSLGPAANYGYTF. The chain links TRBV28 to TRBJ1-2; D is unresolved. Germline-derived CDR1 and CDR2 are MDHEN and SYDVKM. The CDR3 is made up of 15 amino acids. Trimming removed 3 bases from V and 0 bases from J, with 11 bases in between.

This chain connects TRBV6-1 to TRBJ2-7; 16 bases fit TRBD2. Germline lookup yields CDR1 MNHNS and CDR2 SASEGT. This CDR3 region has 18 residues. Losses at the gene ends were 6 bases for V and 4 bases for J; bases not matched to a gene: 12. The chain's CDR3 is CASRELPGLAGGRYEQYF. CDR3 coding DNA: TGTGCCAGCAGAGAATTACCGGGACTAGCGGGAGGGCGGTACGAGCAGTACTTC.

The rearrangement links TRBV6-1 to TRBJ1-5; weak D call: TRBD1 (6 bases). This CDR3 has 15 residues. Germline CDR1 and CDR2: MNHNS and SASEGT. V lost 7 bases to trimming and J lost 4 bases, with 17 bases between them. The CDR3 spells CASKGDTLANQPQHF. CDR3 in DNA: TGTGCCAGCAAGGGGGACACCTTAGCAAATCAGCCCCAGCATTTT.

CDR3 DNA sequence: TGTGCCAGCAGGGGACGACAGGGTTGGGGAGAGCAGTACTTC. This codes for CASRGRQGWGEQYF. The chain uses TRBV2 and TRBJ2-7, with TRBD1 matching over 7 bases. Germline V CDR1 and CDR2: SNHLY, FYNNEI. J lost 7 bases, V lost 6 bases, and 12 bases had no gene match. The CDR3 has 14 residues.

The chain recombines TRBV10-3 with TRBJ2-2; either TRBD1 or TRBD2 may fit D (6 bases each). Between the trimmed V and J ends, which lost 10 bases and 2 bases, there was a span of 17 bases. This CDR3 has 15 residues. CDR1 and CDR2 from the germline V gene are ENHRY and SYGVKD. In DNA form, the CDR3 reads TGTGCCACCCTAGAGGGGGGCGATAACACCGGGGAGCTGTTTTTT. It is translated as CATLEGGDNTGELFF.

V is TRBV6-1 and J is TRBJ2-7, with D perhaps TRBD1 (6 bases). The CDR3 extends over 16 amino acids. CDR1 is MNHNS and CDR2 is SASEGT in the germline V gene. The V end lost 2 bases, the J end lost 5 bases, and 19 bases lay between the germline ends. CDR3 protein: CASSERQGILFDEQYF. CDR3 nucleotides: TGTGCCAGCAGTGAAAGGCAGGGGATTCTTTTCGACGAGCAGTACTTC.

This sequence joins TRBV6-5 and TRBJ2-2; a possible D gene is TRBD1 (6 bases). V lost 0 bases to trimming and J lost 6 bases, with 11 bases between them. The germline gives CDR1 MNHEY, CDR2 SVGAGI. This CDR3 contains 15 residues. The CDR3 here is CASSYSGWGPGELFF. The CDR3 DNA is TGTGCCAGCAGTTACTCCGGGTGGGGGCCCGGGGAGCTGTTTTTT.

In nucleotides, the CDR3 is TGCGCCAGCAGCTTGGGCGGAGAAGCTAACTATGGCTACACCTTC. Its protein is CASSLGGEANYGYTF. The chain carries TRBV5-1 and TRBJ1-2; D not resolved. Deletions cut 0 bases from V and 0 bases from J, with 9 bases between. The CDR3 spans 15 residues. Per the germline V gene, CDR1 is SGHRS and CDR2 is YFSETQ.

The chain carries TRBV6-5 and TRBJ1-2; a weak D match, TRBD1 (5 bases). The V gene's germline CDR1 is MNHEY and CDR2 SVGAGI. The length of the CDR3 is 16 residues. Between the trimmed V and J ends, which lost 0 bases and 6 bases, there was a span of 17 bases. The CDR3 DNA sequence: TGTGCCAGCAGTTACTCGGGCGCGGGACCGGGGCATGGCTACACCTTC. This gives the protein CASSYSGAGPGHGYTF.

The chain links TRBV7-2 to TRBJ2-2; D uncertain. CDR1 and CDR2 (germline): SGHTA, FQGNSA. This CDR3 has 16 amino acids. V was shortened by 4 bases and J by 4 bases, with 16 bases between the two germline ends. The CDR3 nucleotides are TGTGCCAGCAGCTCCTCCCCATCTAGAGGCACCGGGGAGCTGTTTTTT. Amino acids: CASSSSPSRGTGELFF.

V usage is TRBV2 and J usage is TRBJ2-3; the match to TRBD1 covers 9 bases. The junction had 2 bases not matched to a gene; V was cut back by 6 bases and J by 4 bases. The CDR3 length is 13 residues. Per the germline V gene, CDR1 is SNHLY and CDR2 is FYNNEI. The CDR3 nucleotides read TGTGCCAGCAGCAGACAGGGGGCAGATACGCAGTATTTT. Translation gives CASSRQGADTQYF.

This chain uses TRBV5-1 with TRBJ2-1; 10 bases are a match to TRBD1. The V gene's germline CDR1 is SGHRS and CDR2 YFSETQ. The CDR3 runs to 14 residues. The V and J ends lost 6 bases and 6 bases, in that order; junction bases with no gene match: 6. This CDR3 is CASTRTGGSNEQFF. DNA of the CDR3: TGCGCCAGCACACGGACAGGGGGGTCCAATGAGCAGTTCTTC.